This T cell receptor beta chain was captured by sequencing in a study of control samples from healthy donors and cancer patients. Profiling relied on immunoSEQ multiplex PCR, and the TCRdb table lists in-frame clones only, not all of them. Of about 100,000 clones listed, roughly 90% were seen once; the top ten hold around 2.8%. The specimen sequenced was blood. The receptor was derived from a human donor in good health. The donor label of this sample is uncertain.

For the CDR3, the DNA is TGTGCCTGGAGTCGGGACGGAATGAACACTGAAGCTTTCTTT. This sequence encodes CAWSRDGMNTEAFF. This rearrangement joins TRBV30 to TRBJ1-1; maybe TRBD1 (5 bases). CDR1 GTSNPN and CDR2 SVGIG come from the germline V gene (reference sequence). This CDR3 is 14 amino acids long. V was clipped by 2 bases and J by 0 bases, with 10 bases between them.